This T cell receptor (beta chain) derives from a study of T cell repertoires in cytomegalovirus infection. The overall study: As its CMV epitopes, the study selected recently identified HLA-C-restricted and well-studied HLA-B-restricted targets. A matching HLA type, together with CMV infection, was signaled by public TCR beta signatures.

The length of the CDR3 is 16 residues. Trimming stripped 2 bases from V and 3 bases from J, with 17 bases between. The V gene's germline CDR1 is MNHEY and CDR2 SMNVEV (reference sequence). TCRdb independently ran MiXCR on the reads; one entry per CDR3 protein. The table records 570,000 or so distinct CDR3 sequences, around 40% of them present only once. As for this clonotype: What it binds is not known.

This TCR came from a human donor in good health (CMV status not recorded). Some clones in this sample may be carry-over from other donors' samples. The chain is built from TRBV27 and TRBJ2-7, with unresolved D. The sequencing here drew on cultured PBMCs, taken from culture after CMV antigen stimulation. CDR3 amino acids: CASSLGFVDARYEQYF. The CDR3 bases are TGTGCCAGCAGTTTAGGGTTCGTGGATGCGCGCTACGAGCAGTACTTC.